The 15 T cell receptor beta chains below come from one sample, sequenced in a study of control samples from healthy donors and cancer patients. Method: immunoSEQ multiplex PCR; TCRdb's copy keeps in-frame clones and lacks some. The sample includes some 120,000 clones, 90% seen only once; the top ten take less than 2.5%. The specimen was blood. These TCRs come from a man aged 18-30 years in good health.

This chain joins TRBV25-1 and TRBJ1-1; D unresolved. This CDR3 spans 14 amino acids. Germline loops: CDR1 MGHDK, CDR2 SYGVNS. V lost 7 bases and J lost 0, with 12 bases in between. The CDR3 region is CASTPGTLNTEAFF. For the CDR3, the DNA is TGTGCCAGCACCCCAGGCACTTTGAACACTGAAGCTTTCTTT.

The genes are TRBV19 and TRBJ2-7, with D maybe TRBD2 (6 bases). V lost 3 bases to trimming and J lost 7 bases, with 10 bases between them. CDR3 length equals 12 residues. The germline V gene has CDR1 LNHDA and CDR2 SQIVND (reference sequence). The CDR3 DNA reads as TGTGCCAGTAGTATCGGAGGGCTTGAGCAGTACTTC. Its protein product is CASSIGGLEQYF.

The rearrangement joins TRBV6-5 to TRBJ2-1; no definite D call. The CDR3 totals 12 residues. V was shortened by 6 bases and J by 6 bases, with 9 bases between the two germline ends. Germline CDR1 is MNHEY and CDR2 is SVGAGI. CDR3 DNA: TGTGCCAGCAGCCGATCCAGCAATGAGCAGTTCTTC. Translating it yields CASSRSSNEQFF.

This chain joins TRBV5-4 and TRBJ1-2; D is possibly TRBD1 (5 bases). V dropped 2 bases and J dropped 0 bases, with 11 bases sitting between them. The germline V gene has CDR1 SGHNT and CDR2 YYREEE (reference sequence). The CDR3 contains 15 residues. The CDR3 sequence: CASSLRGQANYGYTF. CDR3 nucleotides: TGTGCCAGCAGCTTACGGGGCCAGGCTAACTATGGCTACACCTTC.

The chain has TRBV11-2 and TRBJ2-3; TRBD1 agrees at 11 bases. V shed 4 bases, J shed 2 bases, and the junction held 2 bases outside the gene matches. This CDR3 has 15 amino acids. Germline CDR1 reads SGHAT; CDR2 reads FQNNGV. Here the CDR3 reads CASSWTGGSTDTQYF. The CDR3 DNA reads TGTGCCAGCAGCTGGACAGGGGGCTCCACAGATACGCAGTATTTT.

This clone has a single count. V is TRBV11-2 and J is TRBJ1-1; no reliable D call. The CDR3 has 13 amino acids. Germline V gene sequence: CDR1 SGHAT, CDR2 FQNNGV. V lost 4 bases and J lost 1, with 7 bases in between. Written as DNA, the CDR3 is TGTGCCAGCAGCTCACAGAGGAACACTGAAGCTTTCTTT. It specifies CASSSQRNTEAFF.

This chain connects TRBV24-1 to TRBJ2-3, with D perhaps given as TRBD1 or TRBD2 (5 bases each). This CDR3 is built from 15 residues. From germline, CDR1 is KGHDR and CDR2 SFDVKD. Between the trimmed V and J ends, which lost 5 bases and 2 bases, there was a span of 13 bases. The CDR3 loop is CATSGLQEVTDTQYF. The CDR3 DNA is TGTGCCACCAGTGGCCTACAGGAGGTCACAGATACGCAGTATTTT.

This chain links TRBV29-1 with TRBJ1-4; D may be TRBD1 (5 bases). The CDR3 runs 12 residues. Deletions cut 6 bases from V and 8 bases from J, with 13 bases between. CDR1 is SQVTM, CDR2 ANQGSEA, per germline. The CDR3 DNA follows: TGCAGCGTCGGACTGGGGGACGAAAAACTGTTTTTT. This gives the protein CSVGLGDEKLFF. Supplemented by reference TRBV29-1 and TRBJ1-4, the full variable domain reads SAVISQKPSRDICQRGTSLTIQCQVDSQVTMMFWYRQQPGQSLTLIATANQGSEATYESGFVIDKFPISRPNLTFSTLTVSNMSPEDSSIYLCSVGLGDEKLFFGSGTQLSVL.

The chain couples TRBV7-8 to TRBJ2-2, with 11 bases fitting TRBD1. The CDR3 covers 16 residues. Germline CDR1 is SGHVS and CDR2 is FQNEAQ. V lost 5 bases and J lost 6; bases outside the gene matches: 8. CDR3 nucleotides: TGTGCCAGCAGCACGAGGGACAGGGGGGCGGCCGGGGAGCTGTTTTTT. It translates to CASSTRDRGAAGELFF.

The chain employs TRBV12-3 or TRBV12-4 and TRBJ2-7; D is ambiguous. This CDR3 region has 13 residues. V was trimmed by 1 base and J by 0 bases, leaving 4 bases between them. The CDR3 here is CASSLDSSYEQYF. In DNA, the CDR3 is TGTGCCAGCAGTTTAGACAGCTCCTACGAGCAGTACTTC.

This clone was seen only a few times. J is TRBJ1-5 and V is TRBV13; possible D gene TRBD1, 5 bases. Germline CDR1 and CDR2: PRHDT and FYEKMQ (reference sequence). V gave up 3 bases and J gave up 6 bases, with 15 bases separating them. This CDR3 is 15 amino acids long. This CDR3 reads CASSFGLGGSQPQHF. CDR3 DNA sequence: TGTGCCAGCAGCTTCGGGCTCGGGGGGAGTCAGCCCCAGCATTTT.

The chain combines TRBV5-1 with TRBJ1-5; D remains unclear. Germline-derived CDR1 and CDR2 are SGHRS and YFSETQ. The CDR3 has 16 amino acids. Trimming removed 1 base from V and 0 bases from J, with 11 bases in between. Written as DNA, the CDR3 is TGCGCCAGCAGCTTGTATCCGGGAAATAGCAATCAGCCCCAGCATTTT. Translated: CASSLYPGNSNQPQHF.

V and J are TRBV3-1 (or the pseudogene TRBV3-2) and TRBJ1-5; D perhaps matches TRBD1 (5 bases). Trimming shortened V by 3 bases and J by 2 bases, and 11 bases separated the two germline ends. CDR3 length equals 15 residues. From germline, CDR1 is LGHDT and CDR2 YNNKEL (reference sequence). The chain's CDR3 is CASSHGTGGNQPQHF. The CDR3 nucleotides read TGTGCCAGCAGCCACGGGACGGGTGGCAATCAGCCCCAGCATTTT.

The chain links TRBV20-1 to TRBJ2-1; D gene unclear. The CDR3 extends over 15 amino acids. Germline V lookup: CDR1 DFQATT, CDR2 SNEGSKA (reference sequence). V was shortened by 3 bases and J by 4 bases, with 16 bases between the two germline ends. CDR3 nucleotide sequence: TGCAGTGCTAGTAAGGTGGGCGGTATATACAATGAGCAGTTCTTC. Protein product: CSASKVGGIYNEQFF.

The chain combines TRBV11-2 with TRBJ1-5; D unclear. The ends were cut back, 2 bases at V and 1 base at J, with 6 bases in the middle. Per germline, CDR1 SGHAT and CDR2 FQNNGV. The CDR3 totals 14 residues. The CDR3 spells CASSLSESNQPQHF. The CDR3 nucleotides are TGTGCCAGCAGCTTAAGCGAGAGCAATCAGCCCCAGCATTTT.